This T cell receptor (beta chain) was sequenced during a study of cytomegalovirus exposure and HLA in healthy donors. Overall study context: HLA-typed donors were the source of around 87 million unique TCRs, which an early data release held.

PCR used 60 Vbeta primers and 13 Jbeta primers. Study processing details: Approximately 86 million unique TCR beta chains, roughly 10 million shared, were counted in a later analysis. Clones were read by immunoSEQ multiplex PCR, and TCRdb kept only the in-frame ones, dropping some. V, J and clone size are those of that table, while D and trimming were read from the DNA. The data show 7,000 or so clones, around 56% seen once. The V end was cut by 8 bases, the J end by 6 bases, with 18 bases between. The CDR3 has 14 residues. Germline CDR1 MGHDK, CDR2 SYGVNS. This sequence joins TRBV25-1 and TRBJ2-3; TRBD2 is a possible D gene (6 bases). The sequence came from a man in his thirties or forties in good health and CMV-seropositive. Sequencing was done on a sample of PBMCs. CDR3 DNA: TGTGCCAGCGGTGGTGGGAGACTAGTTGATACGCAGTATTTT. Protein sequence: CASGGGRLVDTQYF.